This T cell receptor (beta chain) was obtained from a study of blood T cell repertoires in COVID-19. Germline-derived CDR1 and CDR2 are SGHRS and YFSETQ. The CDR3 has 15 amino acids. J gave up 2 bases and V 2 bases, and 1 base lay outside the gene matches. This table comes from immunoSEQ multiplex PCR, and its TCRdb copy is limited to in-frame clones, with some not included. The sample lists tens of thousands of clones, about 80% occurring once. This clone was observed once. The TCR sequence derives from a human donor in a cohort sampled during active COVID-19. V gene TRBV5-1 combines with J gene TRBJ1-5, with TRBD1 identical over 10 bases. Input material: peripheral blood. As DNA, the CDR3 is TGCGCCAGCAGCTTAGGGACAGGGGGCAATCAGCCCCAGCATTTT. Translated: CASSLGTGGNQPQHF.